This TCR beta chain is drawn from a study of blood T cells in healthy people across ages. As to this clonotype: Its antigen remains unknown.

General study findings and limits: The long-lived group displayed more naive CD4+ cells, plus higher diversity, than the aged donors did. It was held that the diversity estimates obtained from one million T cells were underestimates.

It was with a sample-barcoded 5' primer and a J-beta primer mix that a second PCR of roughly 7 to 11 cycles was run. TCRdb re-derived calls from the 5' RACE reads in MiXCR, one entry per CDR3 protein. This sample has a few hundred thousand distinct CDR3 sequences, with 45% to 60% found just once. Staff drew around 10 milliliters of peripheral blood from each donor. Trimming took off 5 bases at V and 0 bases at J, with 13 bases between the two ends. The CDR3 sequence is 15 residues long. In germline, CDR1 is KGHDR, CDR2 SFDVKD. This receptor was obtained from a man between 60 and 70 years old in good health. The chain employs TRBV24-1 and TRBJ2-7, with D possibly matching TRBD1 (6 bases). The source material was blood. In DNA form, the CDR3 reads TGTGCCACCAGTGCCCCCGGACAGAGCTCCTACGAGCAGTACTTC. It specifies CATSAPGQSSYEQYF.